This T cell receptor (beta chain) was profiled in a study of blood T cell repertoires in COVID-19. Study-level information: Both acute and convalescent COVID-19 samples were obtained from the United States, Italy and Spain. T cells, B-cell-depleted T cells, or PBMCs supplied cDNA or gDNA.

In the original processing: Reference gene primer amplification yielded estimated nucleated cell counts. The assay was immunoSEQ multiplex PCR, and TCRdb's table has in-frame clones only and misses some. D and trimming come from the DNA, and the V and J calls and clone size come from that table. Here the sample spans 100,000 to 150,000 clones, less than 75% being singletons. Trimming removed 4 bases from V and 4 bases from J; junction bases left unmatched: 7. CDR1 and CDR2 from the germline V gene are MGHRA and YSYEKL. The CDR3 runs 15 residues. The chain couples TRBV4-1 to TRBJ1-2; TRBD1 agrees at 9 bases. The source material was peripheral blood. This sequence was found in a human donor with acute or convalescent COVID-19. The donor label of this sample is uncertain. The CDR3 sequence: CASSPQDRGAYGYTF. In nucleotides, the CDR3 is TGCGCCAGCAGCCCCCAGGACAGGGGTGCCTATGGCTACACCTTC.